The present entry profiles one T cell receptor beta chain with its context. Its antigen is not identified. This table comes from immunoSEQ multiplex PCR, and its TCRdb copy is limited to in-frame clones, with some not included. The sample has more than 70,000 clones; approximately 84% are singletons. These data come from a study of identifying expanded T cells in peripheral blood. General study results and limits: Variance in clone template counts between approximately 2-week samples significantly increased with total template count across all healthy donors. Technical replicates showed around 1.3 changed clones; roughly two weeks about 16; four weeks 19.

Healthy donors had no documented immune events, such as infections, while sampled. This TCR derives from a person between 18 and 75 years old in good health. Sample: blood.

The CDR3 DNA sequence: TGCAGTGCACCTGCGGGTGAAGAGCAGTACTTC. It specifies CSAPAGEEQYF. The gene calls are TRBV20-1 and TRBJ2-7, with D tentatively TRBD2 (5 bases). This CDR3 has 11 amino acids. The germline V and J ends were trimmed by 6 bases and 7 bases, with 13 bases remaining between them. Germline CDR1 DFQATT, CDR2 SNEGSKA (reference sequence).